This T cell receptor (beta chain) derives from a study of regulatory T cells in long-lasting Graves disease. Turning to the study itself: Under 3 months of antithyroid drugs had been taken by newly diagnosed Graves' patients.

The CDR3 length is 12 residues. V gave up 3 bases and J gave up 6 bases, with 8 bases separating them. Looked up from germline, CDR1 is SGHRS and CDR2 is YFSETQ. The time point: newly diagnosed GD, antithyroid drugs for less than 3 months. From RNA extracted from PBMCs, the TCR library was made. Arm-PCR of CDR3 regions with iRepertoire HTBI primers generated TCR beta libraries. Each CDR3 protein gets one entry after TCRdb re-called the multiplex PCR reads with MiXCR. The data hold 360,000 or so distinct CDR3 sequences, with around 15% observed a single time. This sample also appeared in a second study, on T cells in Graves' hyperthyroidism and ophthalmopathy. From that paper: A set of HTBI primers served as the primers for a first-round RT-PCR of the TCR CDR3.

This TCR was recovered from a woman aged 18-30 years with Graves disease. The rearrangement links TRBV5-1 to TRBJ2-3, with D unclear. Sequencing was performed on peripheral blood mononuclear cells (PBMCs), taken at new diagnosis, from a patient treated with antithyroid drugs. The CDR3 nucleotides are TGCGCCAGCAGCTCGGATAGGGATACGCAGTATTTT. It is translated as CASSSDRDTQYF.